A single sample is the source of the 26 T cell receptor beta chains below, sequenced in a study of OX40 agonist ivuxolimab in advanced cancers. TCRdb keeps only in-frame clones here, not all; method: immunoSEQ multiplex PCR. The repertoire holds about 94,000 clones, with roughly 90% as singletons. The sequenced sample was CD4+ or CD8+ T cells sorted from blood, obtained in a trial of the OX40 agonist ivuxolimab. These receptors were collected from an adult with an advanced solid tumor such as melanoma, head and neck, liver or kidney cancer.

This chain uses TRBV7-6 with TRBJ1-1; TRBD1 might be the D (5 bases). CDR1 is SGHVS and CDR2 is FNYEAQ in the germline V gene. The CDR3 has 13 residues. Trimming took 6 bases from V and 3 from J, leaving 11 bases between them. The CDR3 protein is CASSYGTYTEAFF. The CDR3 DNA reads as TGTGCCAGCAGTTACGGGACGTACACTGAAGCTTTCTTT.

V and J are TRBV27 and TRBJ2-1, with 8 bases matching TRBD2. Germline trimming cut 8 bases from V and 2 bases from J; bases unmatched to any gene: 8. This CDR3 comprises 15 residues. The germline CDR1 and CDR2 sequences are MNHEY and SMNVEV (reference sequence). CDR3 region: CASGGTGGPYNEQFF. The CDR3 bases are TGTGCCAGCGGGGGGACGGGAGGGCCCTACAATGAGCAGTTCTTC.

The V and J genes are TRBV6-6 and TRBJ1-2, with D possibly being TRBD1 (5 bases). Trimming left V 5 bases short and J 0 bases short, with 10 bases between. There are 14 residues in the CDR3. The germline CDR1 and CDR2 sequences are MNHNY and SVGAGI (reference sequence). As DNA, the CDR3 is TGTGCCAGCAGTCCGCCGGGGGCTAACTATGGCTACACCTTC. Translated, it gives CASSPPGANYGYTF.

This chain joins TRBV7-2 and TRBJ1-4, with TRBD1 matching over 9 bases. Germline assignment: CDR1 SGHTA and CDR2 FQGNSA. V lost 3 bases to trimming and J lost 8 bases; unmatched junction nucleotides: 4. This CDR3 region has 14 residues. The CDR3 sequence is CASSLTGGYEKLFF. The DNA for the CDR3 is TGTGCCAGCAGCTTGACAGGGGGATACGAAAAACTGTTTTTT.

In this sample, this clone turned up once. The V call is TRBV4-1, the J call TRBJ2-7; D uncertain. This CDR3 has 16 residues. Trimming pared 1 base from V and 1 base from J, leaving 14 bases between. Germline V CDR1 and CDR2: MGHRA, YSYEKL. The CDR3 here is CASSQGVGSPSYEQYF. DNA of the CDR3: TGCGCCAGCAGCCAAGGAGTGGGGTCCCCTTCCTACGAGCAGTACTTC.

This chain joins TRBV27 and TRBJ2-6; perhaps TRBD2 as D (6 bases). Trimming cost V 5 bases and J 4 bases, with 15 bases left between them. The length of the CDR3 is 16 residues. Germline V gene lookup returns CDR1 MNHEY and CDR2 SMNVEV (reference sequence). CDR3 sequence: CASSPAAGSGANVLTF. The CDR3 DNA is TGTGCCAGCAGTCCCGCTGCGGGGTCCGGGGCCAACGTCCTGACTTTC.

The chain combines TRBV10-3 with TRBJ2-7; TRBD1 is a possible D gene (6 bases). The CDR3 length is 15 residues. Trimming shortened V by 4 bases and J by 2 bases, and 15 bases separated the two germline ends. From germline, CDR1 is ENHRY and CDR2 SYGVKD. CDR3 region: CAISGDRFGPYEQYF. CDR3 DNA sequence: TGTGCCATCAGTGGAGACAGGTTTGGGCCCTACGAGCAGTACTTC.

The chain couples TRBV4-2 to TRBJ2-5, with D possibly matching TRBD2 (6 bases). This CDR3 comprises 14 residues. CDR1 is LGHNA and CDR2 is YNFKEQ in the germline V gene. The ends were cut back, 1 base at V and 5 bases at J, with 11 bases in the middle. The CDR3 is CASSQVGLAETQYF. The DNA of the CDR3 is TGTGCCAGCAGCCAAGTTGGGCTAGCGGAGACCCAGTACTTC.

The chain links TRBV12-5 to TRBJ2-2; 8 bases agree with TRBD1. The CDR3 covers 19 residues. V lost 2 bases to trimming and J lost 0 bases; unmatched junction nucleotides: 11. Germline CDR1 is LGHNT and CDR2 is FRNRAP. CDR3 sequence reads: CASGLSGQGAIPNTGELFF. DNA of the CDR3: TGTGCTAGTGGTTTGTCGGGCCAGGGGGCCATACCGAACACCGGGGAGCTGTTTTTT.

The CDR3 sequence: CASSLSNEQFF. The CDR3 nucleotides are TGTGCCAGCAGCTTAAGCAATGAGCAGTTCTTC. The V gene is TRBV11-2, the J gene TRBJ2-1, with D unclear. Germline lookup yields CDR1 SGHAT and CDR2 FQNNGV. Trimming stripped 2 bases from V and 6 bases from J, with 2 bases between. The CDR3 extends over 11 amino acids.

This chain connects TRBV19 to TRBJ1-1, with 9 nucleotides matching TRBD1. Germline V gene sequence: CDR1 LNHDA, CDR2 SQIVND (reference sequence). V was clipped by 5 bases and J by 1 base; unmatched bases: 11. This CDR3 has 17 amino acids. CDR3 in DNA: TGTGCCAGTAGTTCAATAACACAGGGGGCCGAGAACACTGAAGCTTTCTTT. This codes for CASSSITQGAENTEAFF.

The chain recombines TRBV10-3 with TRBJ2-7, with 10 bases fitting TRBD2. The CDR3 has 15 amino acids. The V gene end was trimmed by 4 bases and the J gene end by 2 bases; junction bases not matched to a gene: 5. Germline values: CDR1 ENHRY, CDR2 SYGVKD. The CDR3 sequence: CAISALAGEPYEQYF. CDR3 bases: TGTGCCATCAGTGCCCTAGCGGGGGAACCCTACGAGCAGTACTTC.

The chain employs TRBV19 and TRBJ2-5; 8 bases align to TRBD1. The V and J ends lost 1 base and 5 bases, in that order; junction bases with no gene match: 6. This CDR3 comprises 15 residues. CDR1 and CDR2 from the germline V gene are LNHDA and SQIVND (reference sequence). This chain's CDR3 is CASSIAPTGAETQYF. The CDR3 bases are TGTGCCAGTAGTATAGCCCCGACAGGGGCCGAGACCCAGTACTTC. The full variable domain, rest sourced from reference TRBV19 and TRBJ2-5, is DGGITQSPKYLFRKEGQNVTLSCEQNLNHDAMYWYRQDPGQGLRLIYYSQIVNDFQKGDIAEGYSVSREKKESFPLTVTSAQKNPTAFYLCASSIAPTGAETQYFGPGTRLLVL.

This chain joins TRBV4-1 and TRBJ2-1; a possible D gene is TRBD2 (6 bases). CDR3 size: 16 residues. The germline CDR1 and CDR2 sequences are MGHRA and YSYEKL. Trimming took off 4 bases at V and 8 bases at J, with 21 bases between the two ends. CDR3 in DNA: TGCGCCAGCAGCCTAACGGGAGAGACCTCGAAGGATGAGCAGTTCTTC. Translation gives CASSLTGETSKDEQFF.

This clone showed up just once. The chain uses TRBV18 and TRBJ2-7, with 7 nucleotides matching TRBD2. The length of the CDR3 is 16 residues. With 5 bases clipped from V and 6 bases from J, the junction kept 16 bases outside the gene matches. Germline values: CDR1 KGHSH, CDR2 LQKENI. The CDR3 DNA reads TGTGCCAGCTCAATAACGAGACGGGAGGCGTCGGGCGAGCAGTACTTC. Translation: CASSITRREASGEQYF.

The J gene is TRBJ2-7, the V gene TRBV13; no definite D call. V was trimmed by 0 bases and J by 3 bases, leaving 9 bases between them. This CDR3 has 14 residues. The V gene's germline CDR1 is PRHDT and CDR2 FYEKMQ (reference sequence). The CDR3 is CASSLGLSLYEQYF. In nucleotides, the CDR3 is TGTGCCAGCAGCTTAGGGCTTTCCCTCTACGAGCAGTACTTC.

The V gene is TRBV19, the J gene TRBJ2-1; 7 positions agree with TRBD1. CDR1 and CDR2 (germline): LNHDA, SQIVND (reference sequence). The ends lost 3 bases at V and 8 bases at J; junction bases unmatched: 10. CDR3 length: 15 residues. The CDR3 DNA sequence: TGTGCCAGTAGTATCCCGGACAGGCTAGACGATGAGCAGTTCTTC. This encodes CASSIPDRLDDEQFF.

Note on this clone: At one boundary the junction diverges from the germline segment, which might be a read error. In the same sample, other DNA sequences code for this CDR3. The rearrangement joins TRBV19 to TRBJ1-5, with TRBD1 identical over 10 bases. Germline V gives CDR1 LNHDA, CDR2 SQIVND (reference sequence). CDR3 size: 18 residues. This CDR3 reads CASSIDGDRGIGNQPQHF. CDR3 DNA sequence: TGTGCCAGTAGTATAGATGGGGACAGGGGTATTGGCAATCAGCCCCAGCACTTT.

V is TRBV5-1 and J is TRBJ2-3; 8 bases line up with TRBD2. The germline V gene has CDR1 SGHRS and CDR2 YFSETQ. After removal of 0 bases from V and 5 bases from J, the junction contained 11 bases not matched to a gene. There are 17 residues in the CDR3. The CDR3: CASSLEAQREIGDTQYF. The CDR3, as DNA: TGCGCCAGCAGCTTGGAGGCTCAGCGGGAGATCGGAGATACGCAGTATTTT.

This clone appeared once. J is TRBJ2-3 and V is TRBV9; no definite D call. There are 13 residues in the CDR3. The V gene's germline CDR1 is SGDLS and CDR2 YYNGEE. V lost 3 bases to trimming and J lost 1 base, with 6 bases between them. In DNA form, the CDR3 reads TGTGCCAGCAGCGACGACGGCACAGATACGCAGTATTTT. It is translated as CASSDDGTDTQYF.

The V call is TRBV29-1, the J call TRBJ1-2; unclear D gene. The CDR3 spans 13 residues. The ends were cut back, 3 bases at V and 4 bases at J, with 12 bases in the middle. The V gene's germline CDR1 is SQVTM and CDR2 ANQGSEA. The CDR3 nucleotides are TGCAGCGTTGATTTCGAGGGAGGCTATGGCTACACCTTC. Translating gives CSVDFEGGYGYTF.

V is TRBV4-1 and J is TRBJ2-1, with 7 bases that match TRBD2. The germline V gene has CDR1 MGHRA and CDR2 YSYEKL. Trimming cost V 0 bases and J 2 bases; bases outside gene matches: 4. The CDR3 has 16 residues. CDR3 residues: CASSQEGEGPYNEQFF. The CDR3 coding sequence is TGCGCCAGCAGCCAAGAGGGGGAGGGCCCCTACAATGAGCAGTTCTTC.

The chain recombines TRBV6-1 with TRBJ1-6, with 7 bases aligning to TRBD1. V shed 5 bases, J shed 8 bases, and the junction held 9 bases outside the gene matches. The CDR3 is 15 residues long. CDR1 and CDR2 from the germline V gene are MNHNS and SASEGT. This chain's CDR3 is CASSSTGELHSPLHF. The CDR3 DNA sequence: TGTGCCAGCAGTTCTACAGGGGAACTTCATTCACCCCTCCACTTT.

This rearrangement joins TRBV5-1 to TRBJ2-2; D not certain. The CDR3 sequence is 12 residues long. Germline CDR1 SGHRS, CDR2 YFSETQ. Trimming removed 2 bases from V and 2 bases from J, with 1 base in between. The CDR3 DNA reads TGCGCCAGCAGCTTCAACACCGGGGAGCTGTTTTTT. As protein: CASSFNTGELFF.

The chain links TRBV4-1 to TRBJ1-4, with a tentative D call TRBD1 (6 bases). The CDR3 is 14 amino acids. Trimming cost V 3 bases and J 7 bases, with 12 bases left between them. Germline CDR1 is MGHRA and CDR2 is YSYEKL. CDR3 protein: CASSHPGQFEKLFF. The CDR3 DNA follows: TGCGCCAGCAGCCACCCAGGACAGTTTGAAAAACTGTTTTTT.

DNA of the CDR3: TGCAGCGTTGAACCGGGACAGGGGTACGAGCAGTACTTC. Translated, it gives CSVEPGQGYEQYF. The chain has TRBV29-1 and TRBJ2-7; 10 bases fit TRBD1. V lost 2 bases and J lost 4; bases outside the gene matches: 2. CDR3 length: 13 amino acids. Germline V gene sequence: CDR1 SQVTM, CDR2 ANQGSEA.